The T cell receptor beta chain under discussion was sequenced for a study of read filtering for tumor transcriptome and immune sequencing. Many counts were recorded for this clonotype. The library was built from around 0.4 ug RNA with molecular barcoded adaptors for alpha/delta and beta/gamma chains. TCRdb fed the reads into MiXCR, producing one record per CDR3 protein. The sample has roughly 130,000 distinct CDR3 sequences; roughly 13% are singletons. The CDR3 covers 15 residues. V trimming: 1 base; J trimming: 5 bases; junction bases outside the gene matches: 4. Germline V gene data show CDR1 as SGHTA and CDR2 as FQGNSA.

The V and J genes are TRBV7-2 and TRBJ1-5; 8 bases align to TRBD1. Sequenced material: a population of CD138-negative cells sorted from bone marrow. This clonotype originated in a donor at least 40 years old with multiple myeloma. The CDR3, as DNA: TGTGCCAGCAGCTTAGGGGGACAGGAGGATCAGCCCCAGCATTTT. Translated: CASSLGGQEDQPQHF.